Described below is a single T cell receptor beta chain sequence and its context. Its antigen is as yet unknown. The data belong to a study of Ad26.COV2.S vaccination and SARS-CoV-2 variants. The wider study: Ad26.COV2.S, an intramuscular injection, was given once or twice 56 days apart. Study results and limitations: After vaccination, substantial breadth of spike-specific CD8+ and CD4+ responses was reported. Measures of TCR breadth and depth may have fallen short of total T cell responses. Across vaccine and placebo recipients, the breadth of non-spike TCRs was similar.

The treatment here: around 19 received Ad26.COV2.S at low or high dose, single or two shots; several received placebo; per-sample allocation not given. Specimens were obtained on day 63 following the first vaccine or placebo injection. The CDR3 loop spans 14 amino acids. Germline V gives CDR1 SEHNR, CDR2 FQNEAQ (reference sequence). The V segment lost 2 bases and the J segment 6 bases; nucleotides outside the gene matches: 3. Sequencing used immunoSEQ multiplex PCR; TCRdb keeps in-frame clones, though not all of them. This sample yields about 350,000 clones, of which about 85% are seen a single time; about 3.5% belongs to the top ten.

This clonotype was sampled from a person between 18 and 60 years old who received the Ad26.COV2.S COVID-19 vaccine or a placebo. Sequences were derived from peripheral blood, sampled in a trial of Ad26.COV2.S vaccine versus placebo. The gene calls are TRBV7-9 and TRBJ1-5; 8 bases agree with TRBD1. The CDR3 DNA is TGTGCCAGCAGCTTACAGGGGGCGCGTCAGCCCCAGCATTTT. Amino acid sequence: CASSLQGARQPQHF.